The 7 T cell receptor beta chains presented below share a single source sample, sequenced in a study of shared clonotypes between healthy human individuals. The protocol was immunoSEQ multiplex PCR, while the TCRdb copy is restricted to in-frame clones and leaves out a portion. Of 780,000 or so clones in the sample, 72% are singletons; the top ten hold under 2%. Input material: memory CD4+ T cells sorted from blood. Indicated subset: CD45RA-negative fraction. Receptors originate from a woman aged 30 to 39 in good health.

CDR3 DNA sequence: TGTGCCAGCAGTTTTGAACAGGGTGTTGGGAGCGGGGAGCTGTTTTTT. Encoded protein: CASSFEQGVGSGELFF. V gene TRBV28 combines with J gene TRBJ2-2, with TRBD1 as a possible D gene (6 bases). The CDR3 consists of 16 residues. The germline gives CDR1 MDHEN, CDR2 SYDVKM. Trimming left V 3 bases short and J 7 bases short, with 18 bases between.

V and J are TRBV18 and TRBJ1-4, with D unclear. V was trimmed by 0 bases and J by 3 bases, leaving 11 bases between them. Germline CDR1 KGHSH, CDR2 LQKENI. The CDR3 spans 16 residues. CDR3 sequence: CASSPPWALANEKLFF. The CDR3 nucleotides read TGTGCCAGCTCACCACCTTGGGCGTTAGCTAATGAAAAACTGTTTTTT. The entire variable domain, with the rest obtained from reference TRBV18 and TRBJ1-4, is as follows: NAGVMQNPRHLVRRRGQEARLRCSPMKGHSHVYWYRQLPEEGLKFMVYLQKENIIDESGMPKERFSAEFPKEGPSILRIQQVVRGDSAAYFCASSPPWALANEKLFFGSGTQLSVL.

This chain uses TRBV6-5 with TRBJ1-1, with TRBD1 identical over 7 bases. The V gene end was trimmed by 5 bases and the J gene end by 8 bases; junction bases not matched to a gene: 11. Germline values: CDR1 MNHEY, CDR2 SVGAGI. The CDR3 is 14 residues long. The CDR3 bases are TGTGCCAGCAGTCAATCCTGGACAGGCTTAGAAGCTTTCTTT. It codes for CASSQSWTGLEAFF.

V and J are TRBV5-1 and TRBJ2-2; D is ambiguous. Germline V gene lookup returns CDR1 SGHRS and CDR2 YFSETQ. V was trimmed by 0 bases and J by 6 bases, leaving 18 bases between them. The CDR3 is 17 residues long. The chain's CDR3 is CASSLAARLGRPGELFF. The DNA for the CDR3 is TGCGCCAGCAGCTTGGCCGCTAGATTAGGGCGCCCCGGGGAGCTGTTTTTT. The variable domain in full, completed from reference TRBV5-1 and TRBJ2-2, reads KAGVTQTPRYLIKTRGQQVTLSCSPISGHRSVSWYQQTPGQGLQFLFEYFSETQRNKGNFPGRFSGRQFSNSRSEMNVSTLELGDSALYLCASSLAARLGRPGELFFGEGSRLTVL.

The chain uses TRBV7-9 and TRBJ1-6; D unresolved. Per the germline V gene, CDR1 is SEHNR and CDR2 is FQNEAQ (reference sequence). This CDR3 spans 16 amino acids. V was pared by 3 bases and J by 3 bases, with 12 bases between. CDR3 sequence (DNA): TGTGCCAGCAGCTTCGGGTACCAAGGCTATAATTCACCCCTCCACTTT. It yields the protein CASSFGYQGYNSPLHF.

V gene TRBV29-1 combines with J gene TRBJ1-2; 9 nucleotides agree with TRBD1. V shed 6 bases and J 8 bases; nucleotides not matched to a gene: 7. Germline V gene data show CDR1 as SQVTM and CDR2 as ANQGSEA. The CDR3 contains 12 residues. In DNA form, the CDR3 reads TGCAGCGTAACCACAGGGGGCCACGGCTACACCTTC. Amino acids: CSVTTGGHGYTF.

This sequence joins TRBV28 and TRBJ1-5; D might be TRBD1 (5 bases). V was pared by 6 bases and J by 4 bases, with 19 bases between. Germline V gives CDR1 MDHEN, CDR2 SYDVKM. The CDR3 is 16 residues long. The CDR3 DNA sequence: TGTGCCAGCAGCTCCAAGAAGACAGTCGTAAATCAGCCCCAGCATTTT. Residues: CASSSKKTVVNQPQHF.